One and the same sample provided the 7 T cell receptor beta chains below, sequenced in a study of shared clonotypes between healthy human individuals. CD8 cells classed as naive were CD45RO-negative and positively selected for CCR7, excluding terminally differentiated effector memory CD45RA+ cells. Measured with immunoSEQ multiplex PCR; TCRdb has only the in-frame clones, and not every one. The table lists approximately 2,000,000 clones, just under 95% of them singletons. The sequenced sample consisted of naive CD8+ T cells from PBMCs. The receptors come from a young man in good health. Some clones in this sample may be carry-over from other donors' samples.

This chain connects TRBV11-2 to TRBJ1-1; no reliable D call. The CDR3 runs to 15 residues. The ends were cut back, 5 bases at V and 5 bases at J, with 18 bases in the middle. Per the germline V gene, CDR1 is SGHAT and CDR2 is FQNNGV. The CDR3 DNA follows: TGTGCCAGCAGCCCCCTTGGACTGTGGGCTACTGAAGCTTTCTTT. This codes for CASSPLGLWATEAFF.

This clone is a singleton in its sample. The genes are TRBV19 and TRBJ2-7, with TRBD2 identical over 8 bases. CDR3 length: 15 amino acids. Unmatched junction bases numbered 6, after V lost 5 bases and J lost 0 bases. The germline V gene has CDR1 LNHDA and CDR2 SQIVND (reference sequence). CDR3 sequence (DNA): TGTGCCAGTAGTCCGAGCGGGGGCAGCTCCTACGAGCAGTACTTC. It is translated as CASSPSGGSSYEQYF. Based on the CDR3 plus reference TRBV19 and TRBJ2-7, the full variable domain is DGGITQSPKYLFRKEGQNVTLSCEQNLNHDAMYWYRQDPGQGLRLIYYSQIVNDFQKGDIAEGYSVSREKKESFPLTVTSAQKNPTAFYLCASSPSGGSSYEQYFGPGTRLTVT.

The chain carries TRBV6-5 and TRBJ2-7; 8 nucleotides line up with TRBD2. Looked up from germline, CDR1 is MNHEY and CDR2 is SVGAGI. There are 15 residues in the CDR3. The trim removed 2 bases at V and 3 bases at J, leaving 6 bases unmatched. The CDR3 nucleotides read TGTGCCAGCAGTTACCGGGAGGGCCGGCTCTACGAGCAGTACTTC. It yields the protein CASSYREGRLYEQYF.

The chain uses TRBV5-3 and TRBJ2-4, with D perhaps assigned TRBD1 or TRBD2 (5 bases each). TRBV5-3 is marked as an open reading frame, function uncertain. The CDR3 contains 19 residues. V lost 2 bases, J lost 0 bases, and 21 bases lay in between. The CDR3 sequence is CARSLPGPGNPLAKNIQYF. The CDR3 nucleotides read TGTGCCAGAAGCTTACCGGGACCGGGGAACCCCTTAGCCAAAAACATTCAGTACTTC.

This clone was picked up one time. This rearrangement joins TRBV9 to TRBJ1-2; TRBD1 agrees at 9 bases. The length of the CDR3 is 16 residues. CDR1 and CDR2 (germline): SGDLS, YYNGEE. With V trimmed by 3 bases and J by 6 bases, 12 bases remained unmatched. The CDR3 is CASSANRGRTVDGYTF. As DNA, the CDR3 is TGTGCCAGCAGCGCAAACAGGGGGCGGACAGTAGATGGCTACACCTTC.

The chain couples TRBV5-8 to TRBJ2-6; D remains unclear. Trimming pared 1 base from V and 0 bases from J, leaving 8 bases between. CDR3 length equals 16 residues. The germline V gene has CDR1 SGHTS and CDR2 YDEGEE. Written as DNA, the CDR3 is TGTGCCAGCAGCTTGAGGTTCAGCTCTGGGGCCAACGTCCTGACTTTC. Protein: CASSLRFSSGANVLTF. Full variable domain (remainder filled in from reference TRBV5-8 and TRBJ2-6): EAGVTQSPTHLIKTRGQQATLRCSPISGHTSVYWYQQALGLGLQFLLWYDEGEERNRGNFPPRFSGRQFPNYSSELNVNALELEDSALYLCASSLRFSSGANVLTFGAGSRLTVL.

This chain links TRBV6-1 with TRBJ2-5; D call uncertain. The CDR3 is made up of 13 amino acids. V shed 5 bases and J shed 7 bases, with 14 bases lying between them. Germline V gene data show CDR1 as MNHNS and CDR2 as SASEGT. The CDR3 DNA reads TGTGCCAGCAGTCCCCACGGTTGGGGGACCCAGTACTTC. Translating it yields CASSPHGWGTQYF.